This T cell receptor (beta chain) comes out of a study of early T cells in non-severe SARS-CoV-2 infection (dated by TCRdb to about 2021). About the study as a whole: Because TCR sequencing was done on bulk RNA from unsorted whole blood, the alpha and beta chains could not be paired.

This was a case-control study nested in a cohort of healthcare workers in London, UK, who had nasopharyngeal swab PCR tests and blood samples taken every week. Healthcare workers were recruited during the week of the UK lockdown, between 23 and 31 March 2020, and followed weekly for up to 16 weeks. The method behind the library was 5' RACE. Sequencing was carried out with a NextSeq 500. To correct for sequencing error and PCR bias, the TCR library protocol tagged individual cDNA molecules with unique molecular identifiers. Sequencing covered both TCR alpha and beta chains, and within each sample the abundances of alpha and beta sequences were tightly co-correlated. The authors processed their data as follows. Decombinator V4 was used to perform V gene, J gene and CDR3 annotation of TCR sequences. Expanded TCRs were defined as changing significantly between any two time points under a Poisson model with p below 0.0001. TCR abundances were normalised to the total number of TCRs sequenced in each sample and reported as counts per million. MAIT TCRs were defined by TRAV1-2 paired with TRAJ12, TRAJ20 or TRAJ33, and iNKT TCRs by TRAV10 paired with TRAJ18. A search of VDJdb, accessed on 1 November 2021, was run for TCRs annotated to CMV, EBV and SARS-CoV-2, with TCRs annotated for multiple antigens excluded. TCRdb passed the public sequencing reads through fastp at Q25 and MiXCR, retaining productive beta sequences. Every CDR3 protein is listed once, alongside the most common genes and DNA of its rows. It is TCRdb's table, rather than the study itself, that gives the V and J calls and clone size. Recorded for this sample are some 41,000 distinct CDR3 sequences; 5% to 6.5% of them occurred a single time. Jointly, the top ten make up more than 25% of the sample.

The research as a whole found: VDJdb matching was skewed toward anti-spike CD8 responses and likely underestimated virus-specific expansions by missing private and CD4 specificities.

CDR1 and CDR2, per the germline V gene, are LGHNA and YSLEER. Counted from cysteine to phenylalanine, this CDR3 has 16 amino acids. The DNA shown is the 48-base CDR3, in frame from base 1. Between the V and J ends, shortened by 0 bases and 0 bases respectively, the junction contains 11 bases. This clonotype was recorded at least ten times. Its specific antigen is unknown. No clone much larger than this one lies a single base away; base qualities are absent. The source of this sequence is an adult who was a healthcare worker with PCR-confirmed SARS-CoV-2 infection or an uninfected control (not recorded which). Input material: whole blood. The sequence is built from TRBV4-3 and TRBJ1-2; TRBD1 is perhaps the D gene, given 6 matching bases. The DNA sequence is as follows: TGCGCCAGCAGCCAAGATTACGGACAGCCTAACTATGGCTACACCTTC. Its translation is CASSQDYGQPNYGYTF.